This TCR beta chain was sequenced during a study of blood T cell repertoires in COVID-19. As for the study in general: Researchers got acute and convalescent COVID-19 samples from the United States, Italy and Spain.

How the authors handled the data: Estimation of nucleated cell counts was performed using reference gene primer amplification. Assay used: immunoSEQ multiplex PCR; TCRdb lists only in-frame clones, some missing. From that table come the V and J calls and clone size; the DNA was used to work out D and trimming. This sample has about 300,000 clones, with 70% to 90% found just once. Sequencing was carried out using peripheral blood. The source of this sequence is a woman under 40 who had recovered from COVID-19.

CDR3 nucleotides: TGTGCCAGCAGCCCGGGACTGGCTGCTTCCTACGAGCAGTACTTC. Translating gives CASSPGLAASYEQYF. This rearrangement joins TRBV13 to TRBJ2-7, with D possibly being TRBD2 (6 bases). The CDR3 is 15 amino acids. CDR1 and CDR2 from the germline V gene are PRHDT and FYEKMQ (reference sequence). V gave up 5 bases and J gave up 1 base, with 15 bases separating them.